These T cell receptor beta chains were read from a single sample in a study of human T cells and chemical hapten exposure. In TCRdb, the RACE reads were re-called with MiXCR into one record per CDR3 protein. This sample has some 190,000 distinct CDR3 sequences, with around 22% found just once. The sequencing here drew on whole blood, taken in connection with sensitization to the hapten diphenylcyclopropenone (DPC). The origin of the receptors is a woman aged 50 to 60 with alopecia areata. Some clones in this sample may be carry-over from other donors' samples. The CDR3 runs from the conserved cysteine through the conserved F or W. A D gene is named only where the DNA matches it firmly. Size tells how often a clone was seen (once, few, many) or the class of an expanded clone, and some rows leave it out.

v_gene: TRBV11-2; j_gene: TRBJ2-3; abundance: .; d_gene: TRBD2; CDR3aa: CASSLGPGTSGMDTQYF; CDR3nt: TGTGCCAGCAGCTTAGGGCCCGGGACTAGCGGGATGGATACGCAGTATTTT
v_gene: TRBV5-1; j_gene: TRBJ1-4; abundance: .; d_gene: .; CDR3aa: CASSLGGAHINEKLFF; CDR3nt: TGCGCCAGCAGCTTGGGGGGGGCGCATATTAATGAAAAACTGTTTTTT
v_gene: TRBV20-1; j_gene: TRBJ2-1; abundance: .; d_gene: .; CDR3aa: CSAPQNNEQFF; CDR3nt: TGCAGTGCTCCTCAGAACAATGAGCAGTTCTTC
v_gene: TRBV3-1; j_gene: TRBJ1-1; abundance: .; d_gene: TRBD1; CDR3aa: CASSPLDRAGEAFF; CDR3nt: TGTGCCAGCAGCCCCCTGGACAGGGCTGGTGAAGCTTTCTTT
v_gene: TRBV20-1; j_gene: TRBJ2-3; abundance: .; d_gene: TRBD1; CDR3aa: CSPPPDRGSTDTQYF; CDR3nt: TGCAGTCCGCCCCCGGACAGGGGTAGCACAGATACGCAGTATTTT
v_gene: TRBV20-1; j_gene: TRBJ2-7; abundance: few; d_gene: .; CDR3aa: CSARVTGYPEQYF; CDR3nt: TGCAGTGCTAGAGTAACGGGGTATCCCGAGCAGTACTTC
v_gene: TRBV7-8; j_gene: TRBJ2-5; abundance: .; d_gene: .; CDR3aa: CASSLWKGVGETQYF; CDR3nt: TGTGCCAGCAGCTTATGGAAGGGAGTTGGGGAGACCCAGTACTTC
v_gene: TRBV10-3; j_gene: TRBJ1-2; abundance: few; d_gene: TRBD1; CDR3aa: CAISSGQNNYGYTF; CDR3nt: TGTGCCATCAGTTCGGGACAGAATAACTATGGCTACACCTTC
v_gene: TRBV20-1; j_gene: TRBJ2-2; abundance: few; d_gene: .; CDR3aa: CSARKIGRQSGELFF; CDR3nt: TGCAGTGCTAGAAAGATAGGGAGACAATCCGGGGAGCTGTTTTTT
v_gene: TRBV20-1; j_gene: TRBJ1-6; abundance: .; d_gene: TRBD1; CDR3aa: CSATRDSGDSPLHF; CDR3nt: TGCAGTGCCACGAGGGACAGTGGAGATTCACCCCTCCACTTT
v_gene: TRBV6-4; j_gene: TRBJ2-3; abundance: few; d_gene: TRBD1; CDR3aa: CASSVQGADTDTQYF; CDR3nt: TGTGCCAGCAGTGTCCAGGGGGCGGACACAGATACGCAGTATTTT
v_gene: TRBV7-9; j_gene: TRBJ2-7; abundance: .; d_gene: .; CDR3aa: CASSSTARDTSYEQYF; CDR3nt: TGTGCCAGCAGCTCAACGGCCCGGGACACCTCCTACGAGCAGTACTTC
v_gene: TRBV7-2; j_gene: TRBJ1-1; abundance: few; d_gene: .; CDR3aa: CASSSLRATEAFF; CDR3nt: TGTGCCAGCAGTTCGCTCAGGGCCACTGAAGCTTTCTTT